This T cell receptor beta chain was sequenced during a study of T cells after yellow fever vaccination. Whole-study findings and limits: CD4 and CD8 compartments shared a small share of clonotypes, likely from convergent recombination. The booster saw the reappearance of most primary-vaccination clones (roughly 96% CD4, around 88% CD8).

The table lists this clonotype with many counts. The antigen remains undetermined. The V end was cut by 1 base, the J end by 5 bases, with 9 bases between. Germline V gene sequence: CDR1 SGHRS, CDR2 YFSETQ. The CDR3 extends over 13 amino acids. The authors made TCR cDNA by 5'RACE template switching, adding a universal primer site and UMIs. TCRdb passed the 5' RACE reads through MiXCR, listing each CDR3 protein once. The table shows around 360,000 distinct CDR3 sequences, with around a tenth occurring only once. V is TRBV5-1 and J is TRBJ2-5; the D is unclear. This clonotype was sampled from a man in his late teens or twenties who received the YFV17D yellow fever vaccine. This specimen consisted of PBMCs, obtained on the day of the first yellow fever vaccination. The CDR3 sequence: CASSLPDGETQYF. For the CDR3, the DNA is TGCGCCAGCAGCTTGCCGGACGGCGAGACCCAGTACTTC. Looking up the rest from reference TRBV5-1 and TRBJ2-5 gives the full variable domain: KAGVTQTPRYLIKTRGQQVTLSCSPISGHRSVSWYQQTPGQGLQFLFEYFSETQRNKGNFPGRFSGRQFSNSRSEMNVSTLELGDSALYLCASSLPDGETQYFGPGTRLLVL.